The rows below give T cell receptor beta chains drawn from one sample of a study of Ad26.COV2.S vaccination and SARS-CoV-2 variants. The protocol was immunoSEQ multiplex PCR, while the TCRdb copy is restricted to in-frame clones and leaves out a portion. The sample includes roughly 300,000 clones, approximately 86% of them seen just once. The source material was peripheral blood, sampled in a trial of Ad26.COV2.S vaccine versus placebo. Receptors originate from a person between 18 and 59 years old who received the Ad26.COV2.S COVID-19 vaccine or a placebo. Each CDR3 is given with its conserved first and last residue. A D gene is named only where the DNA matches it firmly. A row's size may be missing; if present it is once, few, many or a size class.

TRBJ1-2,.,TRBV5-6,.,TGTGCCAGCAGCTCCAATGAGGGCTACACCTTC,CASSSNEGYTF
TRBJ2-1,.,TRBV3-1/TRBV3-2,TRBD1,TGTGCCAGCAGCGCACGGGACAGGGGTTATGGTGAGCAGTTCTTC,CASSARDRGYGEQFF
TRBJ2-1,.,TRBV7-9,.,TGTGCCAGCAGCTTAGCGTACGAGCTTACAGACAATGAGCAGTTCTTC,CASSLAYELTDNEQFF
TRBJ2-3,.,TRBV19,.,TGTGCCACCCGTAACAGGGGAGGAGATACGCAGTATTTT,CATRNRGGDTQYF
TRBJ1-1,.,TRBV6-1,.,TGTGCCAGCAGTGAACGAGGGGGATCGGTGAACACTGAAGCTTTCTTT,CASSERGGSVNTEAFF
TRBJ2-5,.,TRBV24-1,.,TGTGCCACCAGTGATTCGGGATCTCTTCTGGAGACCCAGTACTTC,CATSDSGSLLETQYF
TRBJ1-4,.,TRBV5-1,.,TGCGCCAGCAGCTTGCATGGGGGGACTAATGAAAAACTGTTTTTT,CASSLHGGTNEKLFF
TRBJ1-1,many,TRBV6-6,TRBD1,TGTGCCAGCAGTAGAACCGGGACAGCCCATGAAGCTTTCTTT,CASSRTGTAHEAFF
TRBJ2-7,once,TRBV5-5,.,TGTGCCAGCAGCCTTGGACCGGGGTCGGACGAGCAGTACTTC,CASSLGPGSDEQYF
TRBJ2-5,once,TRBV5-1,.,TGCGCCAGCAGCTTGTATGATCCAGGGCGCGAGACCCAGTACTTC,CASSLYDPGRETQYF
TRBJ1-4,once,TRBV10-3,.,TGTGCCATCAGTGACGACAGGACAACTAATGAAAAACTGTTTTTT,CAISDDRTTNEKLFF
TRBJ2-3,.,TRBV5-6,TRBD2,TGTGCCAGCAGCTTGGTTCGGGGAGGGGGCACAGATACGCAGTATTTT,CASSLVRGGGTDTQYF
TRBJ2-7,.,TRBV10-3,TRBD2,TGTGCCACGCGGACTAGCGGGGGGGCCGGTGTAGACGAGCAGTACTTC,CATRTSGGAGVDEQYF
TRBJ1-2,.,TRBV7-2,.,TGTGCCAGCAGCTTCGGCGAGGGGTATGGCTACACCTTC,CASSFGEGYGYTF
TRBJ1-5,.,TRBV6-5,.,TGTGCCAGCAGTTACTCGAGCGGGTATGGTCAGCCCCAGCATTTT,CASSYSSGYGQPQHF
TRBJ2-2,.,TRBV9,.,TGTGCCAGCACCCGTCTGAACACCGGGGAGCTGTTTTTT,CASTRLNTGELFF